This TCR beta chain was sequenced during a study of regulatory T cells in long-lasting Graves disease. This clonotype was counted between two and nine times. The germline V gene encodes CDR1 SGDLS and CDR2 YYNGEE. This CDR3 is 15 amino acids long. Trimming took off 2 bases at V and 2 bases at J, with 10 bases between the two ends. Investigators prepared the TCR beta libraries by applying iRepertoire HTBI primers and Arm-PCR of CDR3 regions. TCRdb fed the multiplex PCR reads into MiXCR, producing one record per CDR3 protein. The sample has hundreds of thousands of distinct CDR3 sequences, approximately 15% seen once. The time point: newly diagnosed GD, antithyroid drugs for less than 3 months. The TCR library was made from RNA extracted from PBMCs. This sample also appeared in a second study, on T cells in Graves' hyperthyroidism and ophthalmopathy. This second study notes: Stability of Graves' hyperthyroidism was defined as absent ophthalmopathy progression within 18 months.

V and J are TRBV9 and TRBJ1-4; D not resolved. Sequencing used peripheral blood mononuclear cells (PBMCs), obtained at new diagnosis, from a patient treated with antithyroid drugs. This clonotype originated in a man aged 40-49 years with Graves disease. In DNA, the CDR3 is TGTGCCAGCAGCGTCAACATCGGCACTAATGAAAAACTGTTTTTT. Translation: CASSVNIGTNEKLFF.